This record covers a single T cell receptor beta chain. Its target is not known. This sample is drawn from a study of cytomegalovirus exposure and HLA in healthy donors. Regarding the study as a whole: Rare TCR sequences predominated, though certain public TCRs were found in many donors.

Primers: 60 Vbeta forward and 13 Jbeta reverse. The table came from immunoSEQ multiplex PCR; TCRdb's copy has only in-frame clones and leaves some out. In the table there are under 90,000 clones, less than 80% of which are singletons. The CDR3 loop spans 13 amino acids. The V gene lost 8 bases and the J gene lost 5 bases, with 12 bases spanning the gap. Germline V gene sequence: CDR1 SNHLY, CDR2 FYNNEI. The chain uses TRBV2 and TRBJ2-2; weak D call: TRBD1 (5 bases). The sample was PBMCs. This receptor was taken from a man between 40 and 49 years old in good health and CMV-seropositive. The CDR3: CASGQGATGELFF. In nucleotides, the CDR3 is TGTGCCAGCGGACAAGGTGCTACCGGGGAGCTGTTTTTT.